Listed here are 9 T cell receptor beta chains from one sample, sequenced in a study of T-cell reconstitution after alpha-beta-depleted transplantation in children. Construction of the TCRbeta library involved unique molecular identifiers. TCRdb passed the PCR reads through MiXCR, listing each CDR3 protein once. Counted here are some 550,000 distinct CDR3 sequences, more than 20% occurring once; the ten biggest clones make up 11% to 15%. The source was PBMCs, mostly from graft donor cells, collected 360 days after TCRalphabeta/CD19-depleted stem cell transplant. These receptor sequences come from a boy under two years old who had a stem cell transplant for acute myeloid leukemia, so the T cells may come from the graft donor.

In its sample, this clonotype was seen many times. V and J are TRBV5-1 and TRBJ2-3; TRBD1 agrees at 10 bases. V lost 9 bases, J lost 2 bases, and 6 bases stayed unmatched. This CDR3 is 14 amino acids long. Germline lookup yields CDR1 SGHRS and CDR2 YFSETQ. CDR3 protein: CATSGQGDTDTQYF. The CDR3 DNA follows: TGCGCCACCTCCGGACAGGGGGACACAGATACGCAGTATTTT.

This clonotype was seen only a few times. The CDR3 DNA sequence: TGTGCCAGCAGACTTACAGTCTACAATGAGCAGTTCTTC. Translation: CASRLTVYNEQFF. The J gene is TRBJ2-1, the V gene TRBV6-2 or TRBV6-3; D not resolved. V lost 6 bases to trimming and J lost 3 bases, with 9 bases between them. The CDR3 length is 13 residues. Looked up from germline, CDR1 is MNHEY and CDR2 is SVGEGT.

This chain links TRBV13 with TRBJ1-1; D is possibly TRBD1 (5 bases). CDR1 is PRHDT and CDR2 is FYEKMQ in the germline V gene (reference sequence). The length of the CDR3 is 14 residues. V was clipped by 1 base and J by 1 base, with 7 bases between them. This CDR3 reads CASSLETANTEAFF. For the CDR3, the DNA is TGTGCCAGCAGCTTAGAGACAGCGAACACTGAAGCTTTCTTT.

The chain recombines TRBV9 with TRBJ2-1; D is undetermined. V gave up 6 bases and J gave up 6 bases, with 16 bases separating them. The CDR3 has 14 residues. Germline values: CDR1 SGDLS, CDR2 YYNGEE. CDR3 nucleotides: TGTGCCAGCACCCCCTCGAACTACCCCAATGAGCAGTTCTTC. It encodes CASTPSNYPNEQFF. The full variable domain, completed using reference TRBV9 and TRBJ2-1, is DSGVTQTPKHLITATGQRVTLRCSPRSGDLSVYWYQQSLDQGLQFLIQYYNGEERAKGNILERFSAQQFPDLHSELNLSSLELGDSALYFCASTPSNYPNEQFFGPGTRLTVL.

The gene calls are TRBV27 and TRBJ2-5; no clear D gene. The CDR3 runs 15 residues. V gave up 2 bases and J gave up 4 bases, with 14 bases separating them. The germline CDR1 and CDR2 sequences are MNHEY and SMNVEV (reference sequence). CDR3 loop: CASSLSWAVPETQYF. The CDR3 DNA sequence: TGTGCCAGCAGTTTAAGTTGGGCAGTCCCAGAGACCCAGTACTTC.

The chain carries TRBV25-1 and TRBJ1-2; no clear D. V dropped 0 bases and J dropped 3 bases, with 5 bases sitting between them. The CDR3 is 13 amino acids. The germline V gene has CDR1 MGHDK and CDR2 SYGVNS. CDR3 nucleotides: TGTGCCAGCAGTGAATATCCGGACTATGGCTACACCTTC. Protein: CASSEYPDYGYTF.

This clonotype has more than one count but fewer than ten. The V gene is TRBV12-3 or TRBV12-4, the J gene TRBJ2-2; D is unclear. V lost 6 bases, J lost 3 bases, and 8 bases lay in between. There are 13 residues in the CDR3. The CDR3 protein is CASSQTYTGELFF. CDR3 DNA sequence: TGTGCCAGCAGCCAAACATACACCGGGGAGCTGTTTTTT.

The V and J genes are TRBV15 and TRBJ2-2; D may be TRBD1 or TRBD2 (5 bases each). The CDR3 consists of 16 residues. Per germline, CDR1 LNHNV and CDR2 YYDKDF (reference sequence). The V and J ends lost 0 bases and 0 bases respectively, with 8 bases between them. The CDR3 is CATSREWGSNTGELFF. CDR3 nucleotides: TGTGCCACCAGCAGAGAATGGGGGTCGAACACCGGGGAGCTGTTTTTT.

The gene calls are TRBV15 and TRBJ1-2, with D tentatively TRBD1 (5 bases). The length of the CDR3 is 13 residues. Trimming pared 3 bases from V and 4 bases from J, leaving 9 bases between. The germline V gene encodes CDR1 LNHNV and CDR2 YYDKDF (reference sequence). DNA for the CDR3: TGTGCCACCAGCAGGACAGAGACCTATGGCTACACCTTC. Its translation: CATSRTETYGYTF. The full variable domain, its missing parts supplied by reference TRBV15 and TRBJ1-2, is DAMVIQNPRYQVTQFGKPVTLSCSQTLNHNVMYWYQQKSSQAPKLLFHYYDKDFNNEADTPDNFQSRRPNTSFCFLDIRSPGLGDTAMYLCATSRTETYGYTFGSGTRLTVV.